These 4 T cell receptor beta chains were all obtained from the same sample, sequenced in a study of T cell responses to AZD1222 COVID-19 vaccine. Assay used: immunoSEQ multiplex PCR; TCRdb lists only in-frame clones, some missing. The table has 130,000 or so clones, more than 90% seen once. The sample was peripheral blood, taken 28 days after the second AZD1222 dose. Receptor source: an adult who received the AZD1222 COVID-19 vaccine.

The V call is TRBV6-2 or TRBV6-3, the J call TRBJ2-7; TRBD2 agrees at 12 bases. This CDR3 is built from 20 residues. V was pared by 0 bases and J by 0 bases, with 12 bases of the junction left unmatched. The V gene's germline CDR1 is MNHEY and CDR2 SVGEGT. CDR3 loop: CASSYSSGTSGRLSSYEQYV. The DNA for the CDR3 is TGTGCCAGCAGTTACTCTTCCGGGACTAGCGGGCGACTGAGCTCCTACGAGCAGTACGTC.

CDR3 DNA sequence: TGCGCCAGCAGCCCGGGACAGCCTATCTACAATGAGCAGTTCTTC. Amino acids: CASSPGQPIYNEQFF. The V call is TRBV5-1, the J call TRBJ2-1; TRBD1 aligns across 7 bases. Germline values: CDR1 SGHRS, CDR2 YFSETQ. V was pared by 4 bases and J by 3 bases, with 7 bases of the junction left unmatched. The CDR3 is made up of 15 amino acids. Filled out from reference TRBV5-1 and TRBJ2-1, the complete variable domain reads KAGVTQTPRYLIKTRGQQVTLSCSPISGHRSVSWYQQTPGQGLQFLFEYFSETQRNKGNFPGRFSGRQFSNSRSEMNVSTLELGDSALYLCASSPGQPIYNEQFFGPGTRLTVL.

DNA for the CDR3: TGTGCCAGCAGCAAAGTGGGGGGAGGTTACAAGCAGCCCCAGCATTTT. Translated: CASSKVGGGYKQPQHF. This chain uses TRBV21-1 with TRBJ1-5. TRBV21-1 is an annotated pseudogene. CDR3 size: 16 residues.

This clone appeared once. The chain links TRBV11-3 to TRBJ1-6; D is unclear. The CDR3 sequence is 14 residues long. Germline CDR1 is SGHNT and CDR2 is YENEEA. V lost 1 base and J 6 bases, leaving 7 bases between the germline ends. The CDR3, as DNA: TGTGCCAGCAGCTTAGGTCTGACTAATTCACCCCTCCACTTT. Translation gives CASSLGLTNSPLHF.